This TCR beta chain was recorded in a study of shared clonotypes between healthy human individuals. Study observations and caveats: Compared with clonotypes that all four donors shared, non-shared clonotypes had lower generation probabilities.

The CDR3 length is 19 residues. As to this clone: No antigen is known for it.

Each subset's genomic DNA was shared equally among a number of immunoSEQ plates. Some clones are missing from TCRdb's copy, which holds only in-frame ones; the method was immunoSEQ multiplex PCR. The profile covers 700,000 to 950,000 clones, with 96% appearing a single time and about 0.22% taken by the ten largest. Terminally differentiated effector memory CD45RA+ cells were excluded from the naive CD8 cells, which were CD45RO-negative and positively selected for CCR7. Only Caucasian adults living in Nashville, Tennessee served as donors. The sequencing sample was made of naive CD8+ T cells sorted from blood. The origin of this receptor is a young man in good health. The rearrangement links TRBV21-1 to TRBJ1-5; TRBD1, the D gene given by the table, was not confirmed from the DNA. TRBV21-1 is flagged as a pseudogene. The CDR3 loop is CASSNLKNFGKHSNQPQHF. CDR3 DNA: TGTGCCAGCAGCAATTTGAAAAATTTTGGCAAACATAGCAATCAGCCCCAGCATTTT.